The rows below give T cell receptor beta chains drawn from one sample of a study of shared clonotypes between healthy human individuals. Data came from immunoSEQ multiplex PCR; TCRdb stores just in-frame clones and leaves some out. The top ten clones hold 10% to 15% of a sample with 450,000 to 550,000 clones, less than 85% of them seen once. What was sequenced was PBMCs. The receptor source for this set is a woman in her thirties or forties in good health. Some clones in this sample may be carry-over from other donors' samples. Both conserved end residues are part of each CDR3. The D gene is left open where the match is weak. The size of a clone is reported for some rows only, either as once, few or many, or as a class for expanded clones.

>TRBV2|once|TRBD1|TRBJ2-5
CASTAQGAVEETQYF
TGTGCCAGCACCGCCCAGGGGGCAGTTGAAGAGACCCAGTACTTC
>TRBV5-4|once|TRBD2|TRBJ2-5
CASSLAGGQETQYF
TGTGCCAGCAGTCTAGCGGGAGGGCAAGAGACCCAGTACTTC
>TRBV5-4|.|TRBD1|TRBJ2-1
CASSQQGAGRPYNEQFF
TGTGCCAGCAGCCAACAGGGGGCGGGGAGGCCCTACAATGAGCAGTTCTTC
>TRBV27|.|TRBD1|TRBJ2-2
CASGDRGSLNTGELFF
TGTGCCAGCGGCGACAGGGGGTCCCTGAACACCGGGGAGCTGTTTTTT
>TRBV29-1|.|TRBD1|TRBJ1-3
CSVLRTGDNGNTIYF
TGCAGCGTTTTGCGAACAGGGGACAATGGAAACACCATATATTTT
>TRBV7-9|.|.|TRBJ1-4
CASTRGSILNEKLFF
TGTGCCAGCACCCGAGGCTCGATCCTAAATGAAAAACTGTTTTTT
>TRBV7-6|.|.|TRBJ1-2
CASSLDVTAYGYTF
TGTGCCAGCAGCTTAGACGTTACCGCCTATGGCTACACCTTC
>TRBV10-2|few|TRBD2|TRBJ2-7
CASSESSGSSYEQYF
TGCGCCAGCAGTGAGAGTAGCGGGAGCTCCTACGAGCAGTACTTC
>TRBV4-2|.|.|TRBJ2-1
CASSQVGSTGFNEQFF
TGTGCCAGCAGCCAAGTCGGGAGTACTGGGTTCAATGAGCAGTTCTTC
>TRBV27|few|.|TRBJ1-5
CASSLAVGQPQHF
TGTGCCAGCAGTTTAGCGGTAGGTCAGCCCCAGCATTTT
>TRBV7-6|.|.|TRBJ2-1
CASSLGVGGKLFF
TGTGCCAGCAGCTTAGGTGTGGGAGGAAAACTGTTCTTC
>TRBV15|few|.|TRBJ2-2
CATSWGSGDTGELFF
TGTGCCACCAGCTGGGGCTCAGGGGACACCGGGGAGCTGTTTTTT
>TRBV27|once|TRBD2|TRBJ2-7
CASSLGLASDEQYF
TGTGCCAGCAGTTTGGGACTAGCGAGTGACGAGCAGTACTTC
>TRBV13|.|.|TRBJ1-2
CASSLGHRYGYTF
TGTGCCAGCAGCTTAGGGCACCGCTATGGCTACACCTTC
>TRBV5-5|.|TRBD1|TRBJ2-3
CASSLGQSTDTQYF
TGTGCCAGCAGCCTGGGACAGAGCACAGATACGCAGTATTTT
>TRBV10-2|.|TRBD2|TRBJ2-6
CASRGTSGLSGANVLTF
TGCGCCAGCAGGGGGACTAGCGGGCTCTCTGGGGCCAACGTCCTGACTTTC
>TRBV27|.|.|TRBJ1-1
CASSPRPGEGTEAFF
TGTGCCAGCAGTCCAAGACCAGGGGAAGGAACTGAAGCTTTCTTT
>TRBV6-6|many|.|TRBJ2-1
CASSRDSAYNEQFF
TGTGCCAGCAGCCGCGACAGCGCTTACAATGAGCAGTTCTTC
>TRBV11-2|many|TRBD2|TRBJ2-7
CASSPLAGGPYEQYF
TGTGCCAGCAGCCCACTAGCGGGAGGTCCCTACGAGCAGTACTTC
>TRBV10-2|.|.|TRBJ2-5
CASRWQGGGETQYF
TGCGCCAGCAGATGGCAGGGAGGAGGTGAGACCCAGTACTTC
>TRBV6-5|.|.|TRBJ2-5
CASRLSVAPYETQYF
TGTGCCAGCAGACTGTCGGTGGCGCCCTACGAGACCCAGTACTTC
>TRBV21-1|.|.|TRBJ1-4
CASINGDNEKLFF
TGTGCCAGCATCAACGGGGATAATGAAAAACTGTTTTTT
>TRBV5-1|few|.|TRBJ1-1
CASSLEVRDLAFF
TGCGCCAGCAGCTTGGAAGTCAGGGACCTCGCTTTCTTT
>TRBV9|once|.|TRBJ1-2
CASSVRGNYGYTF
TGTGCCAGCAGCGTAAGAGGCAACTATGGCTACACCTTC
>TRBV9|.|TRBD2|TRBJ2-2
CASSVVGTSVAGELFF
TGTGCCAGCAGCGTAGTGGGAACTAGCGTAGCCGGGGAGCTGTTTTTT
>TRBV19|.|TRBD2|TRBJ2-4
CASSIGPGLAGGRNIQYF
TGTGCCAGTAGTATAGGCCCCGGACTAGCGGGAGGGAGGAACATTCAGTACTTC
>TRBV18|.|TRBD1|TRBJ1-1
CASSSNRDSIYTEAFF
TGTGCCAGCTCATCAAACCGGGACAGCATTTACACTGAAGCTTTCTTT
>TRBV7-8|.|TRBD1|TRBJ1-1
CASSFTGAPGGNTEAFF
TGTGCCAGCAGCTTCACAGGGGCCCCTGGGGGGAACACTGAAGCTTTCTTT
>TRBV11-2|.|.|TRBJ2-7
CASSMDTRSYEQYF
TGTGCCAGCAGCATGGACACACGCTCCTACGAGCAGTACTTC
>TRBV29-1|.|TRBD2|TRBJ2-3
CSDTTSGVTDTQYF
TGCAGCGATACTACTAGCGGGGTCACAGATACGCAGTATTTT
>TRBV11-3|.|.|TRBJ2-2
CASSRGRGDTGELFF
TGTGCCAGCAGCCGAGGAAGGGGCGACACCGGGGAGCTGTTTTTT
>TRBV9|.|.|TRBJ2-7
CASSPSSSSYEQYF
TGTGCCAGCAGCCCGTCTAGTAGCTCCTACGAGCAGTACTTC
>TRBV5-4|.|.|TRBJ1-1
CASSPRQASPGVAFF
TGTGCCAGCAGCCCCCGACAGGCCTCCCCCGGGGTAGCTTTCTTT
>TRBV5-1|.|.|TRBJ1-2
CASSLEWGNYGYTF
TGCGCCAGCAGCTTGGAATGGGGTAACTATGGCTACACCTTC
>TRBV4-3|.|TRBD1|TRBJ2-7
CASSQGSGTAYEQYF
TGCGCCAGCAGCCAAGGCAGTGGGACAGCCTACGAGCAGTACTTC
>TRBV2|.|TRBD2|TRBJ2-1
CASSELETRTSGSRQFF
TGTGCCAGCAGTGAACTCGAAACTCGGACTAGCGGGAGTCGGCAGTTCTTC
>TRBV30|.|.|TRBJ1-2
CAWQRRVANYGYTF
TGTGCCTGGCAGCGGCGGGTCGCTAACTATGGCTACACCTTC
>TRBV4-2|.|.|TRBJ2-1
CASSPRGVAEYNEQFF
TGTGCCAGCAGCCCCCGAGGGGTAGCGGAGTACAATGAGCAGTTCTTC
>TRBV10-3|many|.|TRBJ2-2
CAISEFEDSGELFF
TGTGCCATCAGTGAATTCGAGGATTCCGGGGAGCTGTTTTTT
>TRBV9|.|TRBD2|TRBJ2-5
CASSVGLAGGPGETQYF
TGTGCCAGCAGCGTAGGACTAGCGGGAGGGCCTGGGGAGACCCAGTACTTC
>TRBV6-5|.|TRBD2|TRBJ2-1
CASSLAGGPGNEQFF
TGTGCCAGCAGTTTAGCGGGAGGGCCAGGCAATGAGCAGTTCTTC
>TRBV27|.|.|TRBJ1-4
CASSFGTNEKLFF
TGTGCCAGCAGTTTCGGGACTAATGAAAAACTGTTTTTT
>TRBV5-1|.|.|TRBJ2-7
CASRLADLDYEQYF
TGCGCCAGCAGATTGGCGGATTTAGACTACGAGCAGTACTTC
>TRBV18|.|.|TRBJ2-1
CASSLLGQMGFNEQFF
TGTGCCAGCTCACTCCTAGGCCAGATGGGGTTCAATGAGCAGTTCTTC
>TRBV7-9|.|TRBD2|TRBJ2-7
CASSLGAGGPGEQYF
TGTGCCAGCAGCTTAGGTGCGGGAGGGCCTGGCGAGCAGTACTTC
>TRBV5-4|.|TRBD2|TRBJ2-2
CASSLSPSGIRTGELFF
TGTGCCAGCAGCTTGAGTCCCAGCGGGATTCGGACCGGGGAGCTGTTTTTT
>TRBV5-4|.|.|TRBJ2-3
CASSSAGTVGDTQYF
TGTGCCAGCAGCTCGGCCGGTACCGTGGGAGATACGCAGTATTTT
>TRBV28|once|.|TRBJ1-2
CASSSGPGVRGDYGYTF
TGTGCCAGCAGTTCAGGACCCGGGGTGAGGGGCGACTATGGCTACACCTTC
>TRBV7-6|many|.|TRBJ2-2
CASSVQGGLNTGELFF
TGTGCCAGCAGCGTACAGGGAGGGTTGAACACCGGGGAGCTGTTTTTT
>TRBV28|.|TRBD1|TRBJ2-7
CASSLFWTGTPYEQYF
TGTGCCAGCAGTTTATTCTGGACAGGGACCCCCTACGAGCAGTACTTC
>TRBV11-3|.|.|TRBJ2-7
CASSANGGHNYEQYF
TGTGCCAGCAGCGCAAATGGGGGCCACAACTACGAGCAGTACTTC
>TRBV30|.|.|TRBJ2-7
CAWSGREISEQYF
TGTGCCTGGAGCGGGAGAGAGATTTCCGAGCAGTACTTC